This T cell receptor beta chain was recovered during a study of response to subunit inactivated influenza vaccine. Study observations and caveats: Authors suggested each seasonal influenza vaccination recruits few new T cells.

V was pared by 0 bases and J by 5 bases, with 8 bases between. The CDR3 runs to 13 residues. CDR1 and CDR2 from the germline V gene are MNHEY and SVGEGT. TCRdb re-analysed the RT-PCR reads in MiXCR, keeping a single row per CDR3 protein. The table has hundreds of thousands of distinct CDR3 sequences, 20% to 25% seen once. Remarks on this clonotype: Its antigen is unidentified.

The clonotype comes from a man aged 45 to 70 who received an inactivated influenza vaccine. The sample consisted of PBMCs from blood, taken around 22 months after vaccination. The rearrangement joins TRBV6-2 or TRBV6-3 to TRBJ2-7; D uncertain. CDR3 DNA: TGTGCCAGCAGTTACTCACCCGGGCACGAGCAGTACTTC. Its protein is CASSYSPGHEQYF.